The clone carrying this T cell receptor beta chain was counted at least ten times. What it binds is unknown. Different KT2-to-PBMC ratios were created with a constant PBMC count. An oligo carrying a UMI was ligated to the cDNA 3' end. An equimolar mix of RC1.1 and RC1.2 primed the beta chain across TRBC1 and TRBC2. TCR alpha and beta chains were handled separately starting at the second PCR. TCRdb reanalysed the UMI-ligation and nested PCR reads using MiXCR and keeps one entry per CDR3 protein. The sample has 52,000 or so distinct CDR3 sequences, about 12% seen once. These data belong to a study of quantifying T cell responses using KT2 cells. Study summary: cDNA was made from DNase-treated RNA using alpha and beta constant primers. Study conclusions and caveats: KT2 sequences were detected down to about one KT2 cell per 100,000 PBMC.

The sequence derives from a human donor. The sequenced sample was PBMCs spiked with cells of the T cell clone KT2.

CDR3 sequence reads: CASSKGGAADTQYF. The CDR3 nucleotides are TGCGCCAGCAGCAAGGGGGGGGCCGCAGATACGCAGTATTTT. This chain joins TRBV5-1 and TRBJ2-3; possible D gene TRBD2, 7 bases. Germline-derived CDR1 and CDR2 are SGHRS and YFSETQ. The CDR3 runs to 14 residues. Trimming removed 4 bases at V and 4 bases at J, with 13 bases between.